The 18 T cell receptor beta chains reported below all come from one sample, sequenced in a study of blood T cell repertoires in COVID-19 (dated by TCRdb to 2019 to 2021). The library was generated by the immunoSEQ multiplex PCR assay. TCRdb's version of the immuneACCESS table is confined to in-frame rearrangements and falls short of the full clone set. An unresolved V gene accounts for under half of the shortfall where checked; the remainder is of unknown origin. In all, the sample holds around 450,000 clones, and about 90% of those were seen once. The leading ten clones occupy less than 0.75% of the sample. Sequenced input: PBMCs or T cells enriched from blood (not recorded which). These receptors came from a man aged 18 to 30 who had recovered from COVID-19.

The chain carries TRBV12-3 or TRBV12-4 and TRBJ1-1; a possible D gene is TRBD1 (5 bases). Trimming stripped 3 bases from V and 11 bases from J, with 10 bases between. There are 11 residues in the CDR3. As DNA, the CDR3 is TGTGCCAGCAGTTTCGCAGGGCATGCTTTCTTT. This encodes CASSFAGHAFF.

The chain combines TRBV19 with TRBJ2-7; 8 nucleotides line up with TRBD1. This CDR3 is built from 13 residues. With V trimmed by 9 bases and J by 4 bases, 8 bases remained unmatched. Per the germline V gene, CDR1 is LNHDA and CDR2 is SQIVND (reference sequence). This chain's CDR3 is CASKDRAKYEQYF. In nucleotides, the CDR3 is TGTGCCAGCAAGGACAGGGCTAAGTACGAGCAGTACTTC.

The chain recombines TRBV30 with TRBJ1-2; D remains ambiguous. Germline CDR1 and CDR2: GTSNPN and SVGIG (reference sequence). The CDR3 contains 11 residues. The V gene lost 7 bases and the J gene lost 6 bases, with 12 bases spanning the gap. The CDR3: CASTTEDGYTF. The DNA of the CDR3 is TGTGCCTCCACGACGGAGGATGGCTACACCTTC. The full variable domain, completed using reference TRBV30 and TRBJ1-2, is SQTIHQWPATLVQPVGSPLSLECTVEGTSNPNLYWYRQAAGRGLQLLFYSVGIGQISSEVPQNLSASRPQDRQFILSSKKLLLSDSGFYLCASTTEDGYTFGSGTRLTVV.

The chain carries TRBV6-5 and TRBJ2-2; the D is unclear. CDR3 size: 13 residues. V was cut by 8 bases and J by 6 bases, with 13 bases left in between. From germline, CDR1 is MNHEY and CDR2 SVGAGI. DNA for the CDR3: TGTGCCAGCGTAAAACGAGGTTCCGGGGAGCTGTTTTTT. It encodes CASVKRGSGELFF.

The chain joins TRBV28 to TRBJ1-6; D remains unclear. The length of the CDR3 is 15 residues. With 1 base removed from V and 6 bases from J, the gap between germline ends came to 10 bases. Per the germline V gene, CDR1 is MDHEN and CDR2 is SYDVKM. This CDR3 is CASSLSVEPNSPLHF. CDR3 bases: TGTGCCAGCAGTTTATCGGTAGAACCTAATTCACCCCTCCACTTT.

The CDR3 spells CASSLPGASEGYTF. DNA of the CDR3: TGTGCCAGCAGCTTACCCGGAGCTTCGGAGGGCTACACCTTC. The V and J genes are TRBV5-4 and TRBJ1-2; D unclear. Germline CDR1 is SGHNT and CDR2 is YYREEE (reference sequence). The CDR3 is 14 residues long. V was clipped by 2 bases and J by 8 bases, with 16 bases between them.

The CDR3 loop is CASRLQRMNTEAFF. In DNA form, the CDR3 reads TGTGCCAGTAGGCTACAGCGGATGAACACTGAAGCTTTCTTT. The chain links TRBV7-8 to TRBJ1-1, with D hard to call. The CDR3 totals 14 residues. With 9 bases removed from V and 0 bases from J, the gap between germline ends came to 14 bases. Germline lookup yields CDR1 SGHVS and CDR2 FQNEAQ. Together with reference TRBV7-8 and TRBJ1-1, the CDR3 gives the full variable domain: GAGVSQSPRYKVAKRGQDVALRCDPISGHVSLFWYQQALGQGPEFLTYFQNEAQLDKSGLPSDRFFAERPEGSVSTLKIQRTQQEDSAVYLCASRLQRMNTEAFFGQGTRLTVV.

This clone appeared a single time. The V and J genes are TRBV7-9 and TRBJ1-2; D gene uncertain. Per the germline V gene, CDR1 is SEHNR and CDR2 is FQNEAQ (reference sequence). CDR3 length: 12 amino acids. The V end lost 5 bases, the J end lost 8 bases, and 12 bases lay between the germline ends. CDR3 amino acids: CASSTAESGYTF. The CDR3 region has the DNA TGTGCCAGCAGCACAGCGGAAAGCGGCTACACCTTC. The whole variable domain, filled in from reference TRBV7-9 and TRBJ1-2, reads DTGVSQNPRHKITKRGQNVTFRCDPISEHNRLYWYRQTLGQGPEFLTYFQNEAQLEKSRLLSDRFSAERPKGSFSTLEIQRTEQGDSAMYLCASSTAESGYTFGSGTRLTVV.

This clone was found a few times. The V call is TRBV7-9, the J call TRBJ2-7; 7 nucleotides align to TRBD2. Germline assignment: CDR1 SEHNR and CDR2 FQNEAQ (reference sequence). The CDR3 loop spans 13 amino acids. V lost 3 bases to trimming and J lost 3 bases; unmatched junction nucleotides: 2. CDR3 coding DNA: TGTGCCAGCAGCTTGAGCGGGAACTACGAGCAGTACTTC. Protein sequence: CASSLSGNYEQYF.

The V gene is TRBV29-1, the J gene TRBJ2-7, with TRBD1 as a possible D gene (6 bases). The germline V and J ends were trimmed by 4 bases and 3 bases, with 10 bases remaining between them. The germline V gene encodes CDR1 SQVTM and CDR2 ANQGSEA. CDR3 length equals 12 residues. CDR3 DNA: TGCAGCGTTGGCAACAGGGACTACGAGCAGTACTTC. Its translation: CSVGNRDYEQYF.

The chain combines TRBV2 with TRBJ2-7, with D hard to call. Trimming took 6 bases from V and 4 from J, leaving 7 bases between them. CDR3 size: 11 residues. Germline CDR1 is SNHLY and CDR2 is FYNNEI. For the CDR3, the DNA is TGTGCCAGCAGCACCCAGTACGAGCAGTACTTC. Translated, it gives CASSTQYEQYF. Variable domain in full (rest from reference TRBV2 and TRBJ2-7): EPEVTQTPSHQVTQMGQEVILRCVPISNHLYFYWYRQILGQKVEFLVSFYNNEISEKSEIFDDQFSVERPDGSNFTLKIRSTKLEDSAMYFCASSTQYEQYFGPGTRLTVT.

J is TRBJ1-2 and V is TRBV24-1; TRBD1 aligns across 8 bases. Germline V CDR1 and CDR2: KGHDR, SFDVKD. V shed 3 bases and J 7 bases; nucleotides not matched to a gene: 6. The length of the CDR3 is 14 residues. CDR3 loop: CATSDPDRESGYTF. Written as DNA, the CDR3 is TGTGCCACCAGTGATCCGGACAGGGAAAGTGGCTACACCTTC.

This chain connects TRBV28 to TRBJ1-2; D may be TRBD1 (6 bases). V gave up 5 bases and J gave up 10 bases, with 20 bases separating them. Germline values: CDR1 MDHEN, CDR2 SYDVKM. CDR3 length: 14 amino acids. The CDR3 loop reads CASSKSSGHWDYTF. The DNA of the CDR3 is TGTGCCAGCAGTAAATCATCGGGACATTGGGACTACACCTTC.

V and J are TRBV28 and TRBJ2-1; 8 nucleotides align to TRBD2. CDR1 is MDHEN, CDR2 SYDVKM, per germline. Trimming removed 6 bases from V and 3 bases from J; junction bases left unmatched: 4. The CDR3 sequence is 14 residues long. The CDR3 nucleotides are TGTGCCAGCAGGGGAGCGGGAGTCTACAATGAGCAGTTCTTC. It specifies CASRGAGVYNEQFF.

The chain joins TRBV5-4 to TRBJ2-5, with D perhaps matching TRBD1 (5 bases). The V end lost 6 bases, the J end lost 3 bases, and 12 bases lay between the germline ends. Per germline, CDR1 SGHNT and CDR2 YYREEE (reference sequence). This CDR3 is built from 13 residues. CDR3 in amino acids: CASTLKGKETQYF. The CDR3 nucleotides read TGTGCCAGCACCCTTAAGGGGAAAGAGACCCAGTACTTC. Based on the CDR3 plus reference TRBV5-4 and TRBJ2-5, the full variable domain is ETGVTQSPTHLIKTRGQQVTLRCSSQSGHNTVSWYQQALGQGPQFIFQYYREEENGRGNFPPRFSGLQFPNYSSELNVNALELDDSALYLCASTLKGKETQYFGPGTRLLVL.

The chain combines TRBV19 with TRBJ2-4, with 9 bases identical to TRBD2. This CDR3 has 19 amino acids. Germline V gives CDR1 LNHDA, CDR2 SQIVND (reference sequence). The V gene end was trimmed by 7 bases and the J gene end by 0 bases; junction bases not matched to a gene: 16. Written as DNA, the CDR3 is TGTGCCAGTACTCCATCTCGGACTAGCGCTCCCATAGCCAAAAACATTCAGTACTTC. Translating gives CASTPSRTSAPIAKNIQYF.

The J gene is TRBJ1-2, the V gene TRBV28, with 9 bases fitting TRBD1. The J segment lost 7 bases and the V segment lost 4 bases, leaving 4 bases of the junction unmatched. There are 13 residues in the CDR3. Germline V gene sequence: CDR1 MDHEN, CDR2 SYDVKM. CDR3 amino acids: CASSSGQGAGYTF. Written as DNA, the CDR3 is TGTGCCAGCAGTTCGGGACAGGGAGCTGGCTACACCTTC.

The chain has TRBV7-8 and TRBJ1-2; no firm D call. V shed 1 base and J shed 0 bases, with 15 bases lying between them. The CDR3 has 17 amino acids. Per the germline V gene, CDR1 is SGHVS and CDR2 is FQNEAQ. CDR3 in amino acids: CASSLGASGGTNYGYTF. The CDR3 DNA reads TGTGCCAGCAGCTTAGGTGCTTCGGGAGGGACTAACTATGGCTACACCTTC. The variable domain in full, with the rest retrieved from reference TRBV7-8 and TRBJ1-2, is GAGVSQSPRYKVAKRGQDVALRCDPISGHVSLFWYQQALGQGPEFLTYFQNEAQLDKSGLPSDRFFAERPEGSVSTLKIQRTQQEDSAVYLCASSLGASGGTNYGYTFGSGTRLTVV.